These 23 T cell receptor beta chains were sequenced from one sample in a study of beta chain features in type 1 diabetes. The authors reverse transcribed all of the isolated RNA, so sequencing captured expressed TCRB transcripts. Sequencing was performed with immunoSEQ multiplex PCR; in TCRdb, only in-frame clones are kept and a portion is missing. The table records around 330,000 clones, 9.5% to 12% of them present only once. Sequencing was done on a sample of naive CD4+ T cells from blood. The receptors stem from a young woman in good health.

The chain recombines TRBV7-2 with TRBJ1-1; 8 bases map to TRBD1. Looked up from germline, CDR1 is SGHTA and CDR2 is FQGNSA. V dropped 2 bases and J dropped 0; count of bases not matched to a gene: 8. The CDR3 covers 17 residues. CDR3 sequence (DNA): TGTGCCAGCAGCTTATTATCACAGGGGGTGATGAACACTGAAGCTTTCTTT. Translation: CASSLLSQGVMNTEAFF.

This clone was found a few times. The rearrangement links TRBV21-1 to TRBJ2-3; TRBD2 reflects the table's D call only, with no check against the DNA. TRBV21-1 is a recognized pseudogene. This CDR3 comprises 17 residues. CDR3 in amino acids: CASSKPGLAGAGDTQYF. CDR3 nucleotides: TGTGCCAGCAGCAAGCCGGGACTAGCGGGAGCCGGAGATACGCAGTATTTT.

The rearrangement joins TRBV30 to TRBJ2-5; possible D gene TRBD1, 5 bases. V was pared by 3 bases and J by 5 bases, with 7 bases between. CDR3 length equals 11 residues. CDR1 GTSNPN and CDR2 SVGIG come from the germline V gene (reference sequence). The CDR3, as DNA: TGTGCCTGGAGATCAGGGGAGACCCAGTACTTC. This encodes CAWRSGETQYF.

The chain combines TRBV4-3 with TRBJ1-5; D is undetermined. The CDR3 loop spans 16 amino acids. Germline V gene data show CDR1 as LGHNA and CDR2 as YSLEER. V dropped 1 base and J dropped 2 bases, with 12 bases sitting between them. The CDR3 sequence is CASSQVHGIGNQPQHF. In DNA, the CDR3 is TGCGCCAGCAGCCAAGTTCACGGGATTGGCAATCAGCCCCAGCATTTT.

This clone was picked up many times. This rearrangement joins TRBV23-1 to TRBJ1-5; the D gene is possibly TRBD1 (5 bases). TRBV23-1 has ORF status, its function being uncertain. The CDR3 loop spans 16 amino acids. V gave up 1 base and J gave up 3 bases, with 13 bases separating them. The CDR3 coding sequence is TGCGCCAGCAGTCAATGGAGAAGCAGGGACAATCAGCCCCAGCATTTT. Its protein is CASSQWRSRDNQPQHF.

J is TRBJ1-1 and V is TRBV18, with TRBD1 matching over 9 bases. The J segment lost 1 base and the V segment lost 2 bases, leaving 2 bases of the junction unmatched. Per germline, CDR1 KGHSH and CDR2 LQKENI. The length of the CDR3 is 15 residues. Written as DNA, the CDR3 is TGTGCCAGCTCACCAGGGACAGGGACGAACACTGAAGCTTTCTTT. It encodes CASSPGTGTNTEAFF.

The sample holds one count of this clone. V gene TRBV6-1 combines with J gene TRBJ1-5, with D perhaps TRBD1 (6 bases). Trimming took off 7 bases at V and 0 bases at J, with 13 bases between the two ends. The germline gives CDR1 MNHNS, CDR2 SASEGT. This CDR3 comprises 15 residues. The CDR3 DNA sequence: TGTGCCAGCACCCAGGGGCGGAATAGCAATCAGCCCCAGCATTTT. Translating gives CASTQGRNSNQPQHF.

The rearrangement links TRBV7-2 to TRBJ1-5; D not resolved. V was cut by 4 bases and J by 2 bases, with 9 bases left in between. This CDR3 comprises 14 residues. The V gene's germline CDR1 is SGHTA and CDR2 FQGNSA. CDR3 sequence reads: CASSSRVGNQPQHF. CDR3 in DNA: TGTGCCAGCAGCTCCCGGGTCGGCAATCAGCCCCAGCATTTT.

The chain carries TRBV29-1 and TRBJ1-5; a weak D match, TRBD1 (6 bases). V was shortened by 3 bases and J by 9 bases, with 18 bases between the two germline ends. CDR1 is SQVTM, CDR2 ANQGSEA, per germline. The CDR3 is 14 amino acids. Here the CDR3 DNA reads TGCAGCGTTGAGTTGGAGGCCAGGGGATCGCCCCAGCATTTT. Translated: CSVELEARGSPQHF. The whole variable domain, remainder taken from reference TRBV29-1 and TRBJ1-5, is SAVISQKPSRDICQRGTSLTIQCQVDSQVTMMFWYRQQPGQSLTLIATANQGSEATYESGFVIDKFPISRPNLTFSTLTVSNMSPEDSSIYLCSVELEARGSPQHFGDGTRLSIL.

This clone was observed a few times. The chain combines TRBV6-5 with TRBJ2-7; 7 positions match TRBD1. The length of the CDR3 is 16 residues. Germline lookup yields CDR1 MNHEY and CDR2 SVGAGI. V shed 0 bases, J shed 2 bases, and the junction held 7 bases outside the gene matches. The CDR3 sequence: CASSYSGQAQTYEQYF. In nucleotides, the CDR3 is TGTGCCAGCAGTTACTCCGGACAGGCTCAAACCTACGAGCAGTACTTC.

This clone came up a few times. The V and J genes are TRBV6-5 and TRBJ2-1; TRBD1 agrees at 9 bases. Germline lookup yields CDR1 MNHEY and CDR2 SVGAGI. The V and J ends lost 5 bases and 5 bases, in that order; junction bases with no gene match: 7. CDR3 length equals 15 residues. The CDR3 bases are TGTGCCAGCAGTAAGGACAGGGGCGGAAACAATGAGCAGTTCTTC. Its protein is CASSKDRGGNNEQFF.

The J gene is TRBJ1-1, the V gene TRBV28; D gene uncertain. CDR1 MDHEN and CDR2 SYDVKM come from the germline V gene. V gave up 3 bases and J gave up 1 base, with 9 bases separating them. CDR3 size: 14 residues. Here the CDR3 reads CASSLVEQNTEAFF. CDR3 nucleotides: TGTGCCAGCAGTTTGGTCGAACAGAACACTGAAGCTTTCTTT.

The chain links TRBV9 to TRBJ2-1; 8 bases are a match to TRBD2. Germline V gene sequence: CDR1 SGDLS, CDR2 YYNGEE. The CDR3 has 16 amino acids. Trimming took 0 bases from V and 4 from J; bases not matched to a gene: 6. Here the CDR3 DNA reads TGTGCCAGCAGCGTAGCCCAACTAGCGGTTTACAATGAGCAGTTCTTC. This gives the protein CASSVAQLAVYNEQFF.

This clone was detected a few times. The chain links TRBV13 to TRBJ2-3; 8 nucleotides line up with TRBD2. The CDR3 is made up of 15 amino acids. V was pared by 2 bases and J by 1 base, with 2 bases of the junction left unmatched. Germline CDR1 is PRHDT and CDR2 is FYEKMQ (reference sequence). The CDR3 here is CASSLRREGTDTQYF. As DNA, the CDR3 is TGTGCCAGCAGCTTACGGCGGGAGGGCACAGATACGCAGTATTTT.

This rearrangement joins TRBV5-1 to TRBJ1-1; D is ambiguous. Germline values: CDR1 SGHRS, CDR2 YFSETQ. V lost 4 bases to trimming and J lost 7 bases, with 8 bases between them. The length of the CDR3 is 11 residues. CDR3 in amino acids: CASSLSGEAFF. The DNA of the CDR3 is TGCGCCAGCAGCCTCAGCGGTGAAGCTTTCTTT.

The chain has TRBV15 and TRBJ2-5; 11 bases line up with TRBD2. With 0 bases clipped from V and 2 bases from J, the junction kept 8 bases outside the gene matches. The CDR3 contains 18 residues. The V gene's germline CDR1 is LNHNV and CDR2 YYDKDF (reference sequence). CDR3 in DNA: TGTGCCACCAGCAGAGACTTAGCGGGAGGGGCAAGGCAAGAGACCCAGTACTTC. This sequence encodes CATSRDLAGGARQETQYF.

The V gene is TRBV28, the J gene TRBJ2-2; D gene uncertain. The germline gives CDR1 MDHEN, CDR2 SYDVKM. The CDR3 covers 12 residues. Between the trimmed V and J ends, which lost 3 bases and 6 bases, there was a span of 5 bases. CDR3 in amino acids: CASSFHPGELFF. The DNA for the CDR3 is TGTGCCAGCAGTTTCCATCCCGGGGAGCTGTTTTTT. The variable domain in full, completed from reference TRBV28 and TRBJ2-2, reads DVKVTQSSRYLVKRTGEKVFLECVQDMDHENMFWYRQDPGLGLRLIYFSYDVKMKEKGDIPEGYSVSREKKERFSLILESASTNQTSMYLCASSFHPGELFFGEGSRLTVL.

This clone came up a few times. The chain joins TRBV18 to TRBJ2-1; 7 bases are a match to TRBD2. V was clipped by 3 bases and J by 5 bases; unmatched bases: 4. The CDR3 contains 14 residues. Per the germline V gene, CDR1 is KGHSH and CDR2 is LQKENI. This CDR3 reads CASSPASGDNEQFF. The CDR3 DNA follows: TGTGCCAGCTCACCGGCTAGCGGAGACAATGAGCAGTTCTTC.

This clone appeared a few times. The chain links TRBV7-9 to TRBJ2-7, with 10 nucleotides matching TRBD2. J was trimmed by 3 bases and V by 6 bases; bases with no gene match: 2. The CDR3 length is 13 residues. CDR1 and CDR2 from the germline V gene are SEHNR and FQNEAQ (reference sequence). CDR3 DNA sequence: TGTGCCAGCAGGGCTAGCGGGAGCTACGAGCAGTACTTC. Translating gives CASRASGSYEQYF.

This chain connects TRBV30 to TRBJ2-1, with 10 bases lining up with TRBD2. This CDR3 comprises 13 residues. Germline V gene sequence: CDR1 GTSNPN, CDR2 SVGIG (reference sequence). Germline trimming cut 3 bases from V and 6 bases from J; bases unmatched to any gene: 2. The CDR3 DNA reads as TGTGCCTGGAGACTAGCGGGAACCAATGAGCAGTTCTTC. It yields the protein CAWRLAGTNEQFF.

The CDR3 region is CASSAALAAFYNEQFF. The CDR3 nucleotides read TGTGCCAGCAGTGCCGCACTAGCTGCCTTCTACAATGAGCAGTTCTTC. The gene calls are TRBV28 and TRBJ2-1, with D perhaps TRBD2 (6 bases). Between the trimmed V and J ends, which lost 5 bases and 3 bases, there was a span of 17 bases. CDR3 length: 16 amino acids. Germline assignment: CDR1 MDHEN and CDR2 SYDVKM.

This clone was counted only a few times. J is TRBJ1-5 and V is TRBV14, with a weak D call TRBD1 (5 bases). Per the germline V gene, CDR1 is SGHDN and CDR2 is FVKESK. This CDR3 is built from 13 residues. The ends were cut back, 5 bases at V and 5 bases at J, with 10 bases in the middle. In DNA form, the CDR3 reads TGTGCCAGCAGCAAGACAGAGGATCAGCCCCAGCATTTT. Protein: CASSKTEDQPQHF.

This clone was seen more than once but under ten times. V is TRBV18 and J is TRBJ1-1; D perhaps matches TRBD1 (6 bases). From germline, CDR1 is KGHSH and CDR2 LQKENI. V was trimmed by 4 bases and J by 2 bases, leaving 8 bases between them. CDR3 length: 13 amino acids. CDR3 residues: CASSRQVNTEAFF. The DNA of the CDR3 is TGTGCCAGCTCACGACAGGTTAACACTGAAGCTTTCTTT.